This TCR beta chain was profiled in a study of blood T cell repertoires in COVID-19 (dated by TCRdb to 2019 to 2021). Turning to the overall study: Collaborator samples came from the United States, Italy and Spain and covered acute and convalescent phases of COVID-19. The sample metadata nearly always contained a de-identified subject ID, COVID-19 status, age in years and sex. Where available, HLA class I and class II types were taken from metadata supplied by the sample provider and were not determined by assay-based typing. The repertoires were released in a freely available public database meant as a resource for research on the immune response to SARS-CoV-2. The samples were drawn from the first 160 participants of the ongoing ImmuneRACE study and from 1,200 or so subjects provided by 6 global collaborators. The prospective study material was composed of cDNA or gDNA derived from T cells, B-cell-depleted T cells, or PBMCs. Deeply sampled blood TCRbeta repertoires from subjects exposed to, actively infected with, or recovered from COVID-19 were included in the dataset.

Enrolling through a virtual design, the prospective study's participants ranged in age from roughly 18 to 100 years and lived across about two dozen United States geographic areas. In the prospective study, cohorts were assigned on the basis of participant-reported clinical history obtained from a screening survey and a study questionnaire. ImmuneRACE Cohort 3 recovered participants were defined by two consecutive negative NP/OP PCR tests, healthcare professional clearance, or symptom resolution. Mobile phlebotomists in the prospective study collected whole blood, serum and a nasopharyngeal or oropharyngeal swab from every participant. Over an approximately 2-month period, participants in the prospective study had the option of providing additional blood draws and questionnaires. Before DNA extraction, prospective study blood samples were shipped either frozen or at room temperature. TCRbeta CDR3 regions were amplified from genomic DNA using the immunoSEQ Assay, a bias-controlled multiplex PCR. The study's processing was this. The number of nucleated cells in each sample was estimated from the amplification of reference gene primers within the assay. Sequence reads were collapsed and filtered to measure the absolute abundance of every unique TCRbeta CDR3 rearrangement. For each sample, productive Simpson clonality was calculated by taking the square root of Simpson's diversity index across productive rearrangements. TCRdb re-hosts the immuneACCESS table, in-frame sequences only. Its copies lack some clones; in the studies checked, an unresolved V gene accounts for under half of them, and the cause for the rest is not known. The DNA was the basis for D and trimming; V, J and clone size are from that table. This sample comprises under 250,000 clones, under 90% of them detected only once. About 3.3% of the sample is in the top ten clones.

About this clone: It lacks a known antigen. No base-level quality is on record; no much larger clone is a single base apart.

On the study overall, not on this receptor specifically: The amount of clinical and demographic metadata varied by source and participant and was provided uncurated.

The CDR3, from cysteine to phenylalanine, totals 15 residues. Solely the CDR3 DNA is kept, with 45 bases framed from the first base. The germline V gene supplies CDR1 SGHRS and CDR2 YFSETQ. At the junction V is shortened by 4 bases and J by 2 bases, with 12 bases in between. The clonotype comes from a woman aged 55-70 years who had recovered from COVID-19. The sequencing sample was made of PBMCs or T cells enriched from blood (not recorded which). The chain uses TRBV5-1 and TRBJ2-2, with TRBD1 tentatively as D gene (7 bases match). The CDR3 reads CASSPQGGNTGELFF. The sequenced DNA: TGCGCCAGCAGCCCCCAGGGGGGCAACACCGGGGAGCTGTTTTTT.